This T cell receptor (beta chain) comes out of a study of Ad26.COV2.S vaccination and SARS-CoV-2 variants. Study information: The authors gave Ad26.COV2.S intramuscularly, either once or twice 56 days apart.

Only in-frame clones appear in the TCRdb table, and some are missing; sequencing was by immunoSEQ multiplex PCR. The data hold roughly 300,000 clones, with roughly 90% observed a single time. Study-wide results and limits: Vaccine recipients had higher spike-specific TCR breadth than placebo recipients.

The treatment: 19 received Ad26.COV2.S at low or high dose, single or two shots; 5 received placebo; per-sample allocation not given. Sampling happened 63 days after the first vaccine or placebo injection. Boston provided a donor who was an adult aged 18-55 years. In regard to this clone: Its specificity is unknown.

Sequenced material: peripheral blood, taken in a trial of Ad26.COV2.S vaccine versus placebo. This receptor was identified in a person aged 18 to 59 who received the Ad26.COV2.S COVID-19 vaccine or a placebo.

The CDR3 reads CASSLEATAGGGTDTQYF. The CDR3 DNA reads as TGTGCCAGCAGCTTAGAGGCAACAGCGGGAGGAGGCACAGATACGCAGTATTTT. The chain is built from TRBV11-2 and TRBJ2-3; 9 nucleotides agree with TRBD2. This CDR3 comprises 18 residues. Per the germline V gene, CDR1 is SGHAT and CDR2 is FQNNGV. Trimming removed 0 bases from V and 1 base from J; junction bases left unmatched: 8.